The 30 T cell receptor beta chains in this list originate from one sample, sequenced in a study of T-cell memory formation after mild COVID-19. TCRdb re-derived calls from the 5' RACE reads in MiXCR, one entry per CDR3 protein. The sample records 200,000 to 250,000 distinct CDR3 sequences, under 30% being singletons. The sample taken for sequencing was PBMCs or a T cell subset sorted from them (not recorded which). The receptors were gathered from an adult woman who had mild COVID-19 (a few samples of this study predate the infection). Cell type and time point are not known.

The V gene is TRBV20-1, the J gene TRBJ2-5; 12 positions match TRBD2. This CDR3 is 15 amino acids long. J was trimmed by 4 bases and V by 6 bases; bases with no gene match: 9. Germline values: CDR1 DFQATT, CDR2 SNEGSKA (reference sequence). The CDR3 spells CSAPSSGGALETQYF. The CDR3 bases are TGCAGTGCACCGTCTAGCGGGGGGGCCTTAGAGACCCAGTACTTC.

This clonotype was counted a few times. The CDR3 reads CASSERQYGYTF. The CDR3 nucleotides are TGTGCCAGCAGTGAAAGACAGTATGGCTACACCTTC. The chain couples TRBV2 to TRBJ1-2; D might be TRBD1 (5 bases). Germline V lookup: CDR1 SNHLY, CDR2 FYNNEI. Trimming took 2 bases from V and 5 from J, leaving 6 bases between them. The CDR3 is 12 amino acids.

V is TRBV5-1 and J is TRBJ2-7; perhaps TRBD1 as D (6 bases). V lost 0 bases to trimming and J lost 2 bases, with 18 bases between them. In germline, CDR1 is SGHRS, CDR2 YFSETQ. The CDR3 runs 17 residues. This CDR3 reads CASSLGRTAEVTYEQYF. CDR3 in DNA: TGCGCCAGCAGCTTGGGGAGGACAGCTGAAGTAACCTACGAGCAGTACTTC.

J is TRBJ1-2 and V is TRBV7-2; 8 bases line up with TRBD1. CDR1 is SGHTA and CDR2 is FQGNSA in the germline V gene. The CDR3 runs 16 residues. Trimming at V came to 1 base and at J to 7 bases, leaving 11 bases not matched to a gene. CDR3 bases: TGTGCCAGCAGCTTAGAAACAGGGGGGGCAGTAGGTGGCTACACCTTC. Amino acid sequence: CASSLETGGAVGGYTF.

V usage is TRBV5-4 and J usage is TRBJ2-5; 10 bases map to TRBD1. Germline V lookup: CDR1 SGHNT, CDR2 YYREEE (reference sequence). With V trimmed by 4 bases and J by 5 bases, 8 bases remained unmatched. The CDR3 is made up of 15 amino acids. Here the CDR3 DNA reads TGTGCCAGCAGCAACAAGACAGGGGGCGCGGAGACCCAGTACTTC. Translated: CASSNKTGGAETQYF.

The chain has TRBV6-2 or TRBV6-3 and TRBJ1-1, with unresolved D. The CDR3 runs to 12 residues. CDR1 and CDR2 from the germline V gene are MNHEY and SVGEGT. V was pared by 5 bases and J by 4 bases, with 8 bases between. The CDR3 bases are TGTGCCAGCAGTGATGCCGTCACTGAAGCTTTCTTT. Amino acids: CASSDAVTEAFF.

V and J are TRBV7-9 and TRBJ2-5; D ambiguous. This CDR3 is built from 14 residues. With 5 bases removed from V and 2 bases from J, the gap between germline ends came to 12 bases. Germline loops: CDR1 SEHNR, CDR2 FQNEAQ (reference sequence). The CDR3 reads CASSQLTGQETQYF. The CDR3 DNA is TGTGCCAGCAGCCAGCTGACTGGACAAGAGACCCAGTACTTC.

V and J are TRBV6-1 and TRBJ1-3; 10 bases align to TRBD1. Unmatched junction bases numbered 3, after V lost 4 bases and J lost 3 bases. There are 15 residues in the CDR3. Germline CDR1 MNHNS, CDR2 SASEGT. CDR3 coding DNA: TGTGCCAGCAGTGTGGGACAGGGGTTTGGAAACACCATATATTTT. It yields the protein CASSVGQGFGNTIYF.

This clonotype was recorded a few times. This rearrangement joins TRBV29-1 to TRBJ2-5; 12 nucleotides match TRBD1. This CDR3 has 14 amino acids. Germline values: CDR1 SQVTM, CDR2 ANQGSEA. Trimming at V came to 6 bases and at J to 5 bases, leaving 7 bases not matched to a gene. CDR3 nucleotides: TGCAGCGTGAGTCCCGGGACAGGGGGCGAGACCCAGTACTTC. Its translation is CSVSPGTGGETQYF. Filled out from reference TRBV29-1 and TRBJ2-5, the complete variable domain reads SAVISQKPSRDICQRGTSLTIQCQVDSQVTMMFWYRQQPGQSLTLIATANQGSEATYESGFVIDKFPISRPNLTFSTLTVSNMSPEDSSIYLCSVSPGTGGETQYFGPGTRLLVL.

In this sample, this clonotype turned up once. CDR3 nucleotide sequence: TGTGCCAGCAGCTTAGACTCGTGGGGGGGCCACACTGAAGCTTTCTTT. Its protein product is CASSLDSWGGHTEAFF. The chain couples TRBV11-3 to TRBJ1-1; perhaps TRBD1 as D (6 bases). Germline V gene sequence: CDR1 SGHNT, CDR2 YENEEA. The CDR3 loop spans 16 amino acids. Trimming stripped 0 bases from V and 3 bases from J, with 14 bases between.

This clonotype has a handful of counts. J is TRBJ2-2 and V is TRBV24-1; TRBD1 matches 10 bases. The V gene's germline CDR1 is KGHDR and CDR2 SFDVKD. V lost 4 bases to trimming and J lost 5 bases; unmatched junction nucleotides: 6. The CDR3 consists of 16 residues. The CDR3 DNA reads as TGTGCCACCAGTGACCCGGGACAGGGGATGACCGGGGAGCTGTTTTTT. This gives the protein CATSDPGQGMTGELFF.

This clonotype was counted a few times. The V gene is TRBV12-3 or TRBV12-4, the J gene TRBJ2-2, with a tentative D call TRBD1 (5 bases). V was cut by 4 bases and J by 3 bases, with 6 bases left in between. The CDR3 covers 13 residues. CDR3 sequence: CASSSRDTGELFF. For the CDR3, the DNA is TGTGCCAGCAGTTCCAGGGACACCGGGGAGCTGTTTTTT.

This chain links TRBV18 with TRBJ1-1; D uncertain. Germline CDR1 reads KGHSH; CDR2 reads LQKENI. V lost 3 bases and J lost 1, with 9 bases in between. CDR3 length: 14 residues. CDR3 region: CASSPPGENTEAFF. The DNA of the CDR3 is TGTGCCAGCTCACCTCCCGGGGAGAACACTGAAGCTTTCTTT.

The chain recombines TRBV18 with TRBJ2-5; unclear D gene. This CDR3 has 12 amino acids. The V gene lost 3 bases and the J gene lost 3 bases, with 5 bases spanning the gap. Germline CDR1 and CDR2: KGHSH and LQKENI. CDR3 amino acids: CASSPLKETQYF. CDR3 coding DNA: TGTGCCAGCTCACCTTTGAAAGAGACCCAGTACTTC.

This clonotype has more than one count but fewer than ten. The CDR3 does not close with the conserved phenylalanine or tryptophan, likely indicating a read error. This chain links TRBV7-9 with TRBJ2-5; 7 bases map to TRBD1. Germline CDR1 is SEHNR and CDR2 is FQNEAQ (reference sequence). The CDR3 length is 14 residues. Losses at the gene ends were 5 bases for V and 2 bases for J; bases not matched to a gene: 5. This CDR3 reads CASSLDREQETQYS. The CDR3, as DNA: TGTGCCAGCAGCCTTGACAGGGAGCAAGAGACCCAGTACTCC.

The V and J genes are TRBV6-5 and TRBJ1-6; TRBD1 is a possible D gene (5 bases). Germline-derived CDR1 and CDR2 are MNHEY and SVGAGI. V lost 6 bases and J lost 1, with 10 bases in between. This CDR3 spans 15 amino acids. The CDR3 reads CASRGEGSYNSPLHF. The CDR3 nucleotides read TGTGCCAGCAGAGGAGAGGGGTCCTATAATTCACCCCTCCACTTT.

The chain has TRBV6-6 and TRBJ2-1, with 7 bases identical to TRBD1. Germline values: CDR1 MNHNY, CDR2 SVGAGI (reference sequence). The CDR3 runs to 15 residues. The V and J ends lost 4 bases and 5 bases, in that order; junction bases with no gene match: 8. As DNA, the CDR3 is TGTGCCAGCAGTTTTCGACAGGGTGGACACAATGAGCAGTTCTTC. Its translation: CASSFRQGGHNEQFF.

V gene TRBV11-2 combines with J gene TRBJ2-5; tentatively, D is TRBD2 (6 bases). Germline CDR1 reads SGHAT; CDR2 reads FQNNGV. The CDR3 loop spans 19 amino acids. Trimming removed 1 base at V and 2 bases at J, with 23 bases between. CDR3 DNA: TGTGCCAGCAGCTTAGGGTTCGGTACGGAGGGATCACCGCAAGAGACCCAGTACTTC. This sequence encodes CASSLGFGTEGSPQETQYF.

This clonotype was seen more than once but under ten times. The chain uses TRBV5-6 and TRBJ2-7; possibly TRBD1 for D (6 bases). V was cut by 3 bases and J by 6 bases, with 13 bases left in between. Germline V gene sequence: CDR1 SGHDT, CDR2 YYEEEE. The CDR3 covers 13 residues. The CDR3 DNA sequence: TGTGCCAGCAGCTATAACCCAGGGGCCGAGCAGTACTTC. Its protein product is CASSYNPGAEQYF.

This clonotype has just a few counts. The chain joins TRBV12-3 or TRBV12-4 to TRBJ1-6; 10 nucleotides align to TRBD1. The CDR3 is 15 amino acids. V dropped 2 bases and J dropped 9; count of bases not matched to a gene: 4. CDR3 in DNA: TGTGCCAGCAGTTTAACGGGACAGGGGATTTCACCCCTCCACTTT. Translated: CASSLTGQGISPLHF.

The chain links TRBV12-3 or TRBV12-4 to TRBJ2-3, with D possibly being TRBD1 or TRBD2 (5 bases each). The V end was cut by 10 bases, the J end by 0 bases, with 20 bases between. The CDR3 has 16 amino acids. DNA of the CDR3: TGTGCCACCGGCGAAAGGGACGACCCTAGCACAGATACGCAGTATTTT. This encodes CATGERDDPSTDTQYF.

This clonotype was seen a single time. The chain has TRBV19 and TRBJ2-7; D may be TRBD1 or TRBD2 (5 bases each). The CDR3 consists of 13 residues. The germline CDR1 and CDR2 sequences are LNHDA and SQIVND (reference sequence). Trimming stripped 5 bases from V and 7 bases from J, with 15 bases between. The CDR3 coding sequence is TGTGCCAGTAGTGACAGAGGGTTCTTGGAGCAGTACTTC. It is translated as CASSDRGFLEQYF. Combining the CDR3 with reference TRBV19 and TRBJ2-7 gives the whole variable domain DGGITQSPKYLFRKEGQNVTLSCEQNLNHDAMYWYRQDPGQGLRLIYYSQIVNDFQKGDIAEGYSVSREKKESFPLTVTSAQKNPTAFYLCASSDRGFLEQYFGPGTRLTVT.

The V and J genes are TRBV12-3 or TRBV12-4 and TRBJ1-2; TRBD1 aligns across 9 bases. This CDR3 spans 14 amino acids. V was pared by 5 bases and J by 6 bases, with 7 bases of the junction left unmatched. The CDR3 loop is CASSADRGFNGYTF. The CDR3 DNA follows: TGTGCCAGCAGTGCAGACAGGGGGTTCAATGGCTACACCTTC.

The rearrangement links TRBV7-9 to TRBJ2-1, with D possibly being TRBD2 (6 bases). Per the germline V gene, CDR1 is SEHNR and CDR2 is FQNEAQ (reference sequence). This CDR3 region has 15 residues. V was clipped by 5 bases and J by 3 bases, with 14 bases between them. The CDR3 reads CASSPDYPNYNEQFF. DNA of the CDR3: TGTGCCAGCAGCCCGGACTACCCAAACTACAATGAGCAGTTCTTC. Supplemented by reference TRBV7-9 and TRBJ2-1, the full variable domain reads DTGVSQNPRHKITKRGQNVTFRCDPISEHNRLYWYRQTLGQGPEFLTYFQNEAQLEKSRLLSDRFSAERPKGSFSTLEIQRTEQGDSAMYLCASSPDYPNYNEQFFGPGTRLTVL.

This clonotype was counted a few times. The chain joins TRBV12-3 or TRBV12-4 to TRBJ2-7; TRBD1 matches at 9 bases. This CDR3 spans 15 amino acids. J gave up 3 bases and V 7 bases, and 10 bases lay outside the gene matches. The CDR3 here is CASNNPGTGRYEQYF. CDR3 DNA: TGTGCCAGCAATAACCCCGGGACAGGGCGCTACGAGCAGTACTTC.

The chain has TRBV24-1 and TRBJ2-2; 8 nucleotides line up with TRBD1. V shed 4 bases and J 1 base; nucleotides not matched to a gene: 4. Germline-derived CDR1 and CDR2 are KGHDR and SFDVKD. The CDR3 covers 16 residues. The CDR3 spells CATSDPDRVNTGELFF. CDR3 DNA sequence: TGTGCCACCAGTGACCCGGACAGGGTGAACACCGGGGAGCTGTTTTTT.

This clonotype has only a few counts. The genes are TRBV3-1 and TRBJ2-1, with 7 bases fitting TRBD2. The ends lost 1 base at V and 3 bases at J; junction bases unmatched: 3. Germline CDR1 is LGHDT and CDR2 is YNNKEL (reference sequence). This CDR3 comprises 15 residues. The CDR3, as DNA: TGTGCCAGCAGCCAAGTGGGCGGGGGCTACAATGAGCAGTTCTTC. This codes for CASSQVGGGYNEQFF.

This chain joins TRBV2 and TRBJ1-1, with D tentatively TRBD1 (6 bases). CDR1 SNHLY and CDR2 FYNNEI come from the germline V gene. V gave up 4 bases and J gave up 10 bases, with 19 bases separating them. The CDR3 sequence is 14 residues long. DNA for the CDR3: TGTGCCAGCAGTGCGGACTCTGGGACGACAGGAGCTTTCTTT. Its protein product is CASSADSGTTGAFF.

This clonotype was counted between two and nine times. The J gene is TRBJ1-5, the V gene TRBV15, with no clear D. The germline V gene has CDR1 LNHNV and CDR2 YYDKDF (reference sequence). Deletions cut 0 bases from V and 9 bases from J, with 15 bases between. The CDR3 covers 15 residues. The CDR3 region has the DNA TGTGCCACCAGCAGAGATTATGGGTTCAGTCTGCCCCAGCATTTT. The encoded protein is CATSRDYGFSLPQHF. The variable domain in full, completed from reference TRBV15 and TRBJ1-5, reads DAMVIQNPRYQVTQFGKPVTLSCSQTLNHNVMYWYQQKSSQAPKLLFHYYDKDFNNEADTPDNFQSRRPNTSFCFLDIRSPGLGDTAMYLCATSRDYGFSLPQHFGDGTRLSIL.

There are a few counts of this clonotype. The chain joins TRBV6-2 or TRBV6-3 to TRBJ1-5; no clear D gene. Germline V lookup: CDR1 MNHEY, CDR2 SVGEGT. V lost 8 bases and J 0 bases, leaving 8 bases between the germline ends. The CDR3 spans 13 residues. Here the CDR3 DNA reads TGTGCCAGCGTACTCTATAGCAATCAGCCCCAGCATTTT. Amino acid sequence: CASVLYSNQPQHF.